This TCR beta chain was obtained from a study of response to subunit inactivated influenza vaccine. TCRdb re-called the RT-PCR reads through MiXCR, storing one row per CDR3 protein. The repertoire has roughly 710,000 distinct CDR3 sequences, approximately 15% of them found once; the top ten carry about 7.6%. In its sample, this clonotype was seen a few times. From germline, CDR1 is SQVTM and CDR2 ANQGSEA. Deletions cut 4 bases from V and 0 bases from J, with 4 bases between. CDR3 length equals 13 residues. The sample in question was PBMCs from blood, obtained roughly 2 weeks before vaccination. This TCR came from a man between 50 and 59 years old who received an inactivated influenza vaccine. The V gene is TRBV29-1, the J gene TRBJ2-6; D is undetermined. CDR3 protein: CSVAFSGANVLTF. The CDR3 coding sequence is TGCAGCGTTGCCTTCTCTGGGGCCAACGTCCTGACTTTC.